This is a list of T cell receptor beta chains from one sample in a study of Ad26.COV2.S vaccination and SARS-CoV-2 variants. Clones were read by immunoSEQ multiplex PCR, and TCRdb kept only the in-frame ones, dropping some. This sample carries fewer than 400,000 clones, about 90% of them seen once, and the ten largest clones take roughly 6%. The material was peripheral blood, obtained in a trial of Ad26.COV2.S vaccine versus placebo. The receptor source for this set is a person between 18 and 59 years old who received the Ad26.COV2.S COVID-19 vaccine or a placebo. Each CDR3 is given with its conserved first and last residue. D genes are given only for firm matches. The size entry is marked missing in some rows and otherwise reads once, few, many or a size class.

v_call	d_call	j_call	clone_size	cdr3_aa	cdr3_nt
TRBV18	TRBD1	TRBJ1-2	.	CASSPGYGTGSNYGYTF	TGTGCCAGCTCACCGGGATACGGGACAGGGAGCAACTATGGCTACACCTTC
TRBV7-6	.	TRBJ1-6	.	CASSPGVESPLHF	TGTGCCAGCAGCCCCGGGGTGGAATCACCCCTCCACTTT
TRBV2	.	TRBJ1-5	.	CASSERDIAGQPQHF	TGTGCCAGCAGTGAACGGGACATCGCCGGGCAGCCCCAGCATTTT
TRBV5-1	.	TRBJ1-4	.	CASSPRWGPVEKLFF	TGCGCCAGCAGCCCGCGATGGGGCCCTGTTGAAAAACTGTTTTTT
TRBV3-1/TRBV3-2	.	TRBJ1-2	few	CASSRDSNYGYTF	TGTGCCAGCAGCAGAGATTCTAACTATGGCTACACCTTC
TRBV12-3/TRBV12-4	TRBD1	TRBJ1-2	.	CASSPGGPVGYTF	TGTGCCAGCAGTCCAGGGGGCCCAGTTGGCTACACCTTC
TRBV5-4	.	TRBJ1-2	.	CASSLAGINGYTF	TGTGCCAGCAGCTTGGCAGGGATTAATGGCTACACCTTC
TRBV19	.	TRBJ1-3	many	CASSTTEGNTIYF	TGTGCCAGTAGTACGACTGAAGGAAACACCATATATTTT
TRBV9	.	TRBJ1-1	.	CASSAAGGNLIMNTEAFF	TGTGCCAGCAGCGCCGCTGGAGGGAATTTAATCATGAACACTGAAGCTTTCTTT
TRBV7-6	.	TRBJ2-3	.	CASSLPGSGTDTQYF	TGTGCCAGCAGCCTCCCGGGTAGCGGCACAGATACGCAGTATTTT
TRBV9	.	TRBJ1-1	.	CASSVTGAYTEAFF	TGTGCCAGCAGCGTGACAGGAGCGTACACTGAAGCTTTCTTT
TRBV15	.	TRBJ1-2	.	CATSREEGDGYTF	TGTGCCACCAGCAGAGAAGAAGGGGATGGCTACACCTTC
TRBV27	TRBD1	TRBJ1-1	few	CASSGTVPNTEAFF	TGTGCCAGCTCCGGGACAGTCCCGAACACTGAAGCTTTCTTT
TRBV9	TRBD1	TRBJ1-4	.	CASSVGTEDRGEKLFF	TGTGCCAGCAGCGTAGGGACCGAGGACAGGGGTGAAAAACTGTTTTTT
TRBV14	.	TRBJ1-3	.	CASSQDRLSGNTIYF	TGTGCCAGCAGCCAAGATAGACTATCTGGAAACACCATATATTTT
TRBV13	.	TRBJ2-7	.	CASSFPQGVDEQYF	TGTGCCAGCAGCTTTCCACAGGGCGTTGACGAGCAGTACTTC
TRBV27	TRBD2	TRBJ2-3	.	CASGRTLGGTDTQYF	TGTGCCAGCGGCCGCACTCTGGGAGGGACAGATACGCAGTATTTT
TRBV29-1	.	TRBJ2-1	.	CSVHQGALTGAQQFF	TGCAGCGTTCATCAAGGGGCTCTTACCGGGGCCCAGCAGTTCTTC
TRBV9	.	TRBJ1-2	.	CASSDESRSYTF	TGTGCCAGCAGCGACGAATCCCGGAGCTACACCTTC
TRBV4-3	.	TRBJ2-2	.	CASSQGERNTGELFF	TGCGCCAGCAGCCAAGGGGAGCGGAACACCGGGGAGCTGTTTTTT
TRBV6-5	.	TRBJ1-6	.	CASSYSTDNSPLHF	TGTGCCAGCAGTTACTCGACTGATAATTCACCCCTCCACTTT
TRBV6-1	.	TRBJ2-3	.	CASSELADTQYF	TGTGCCAGCAGTGAACTAGCAGATACGCAGTATTTT
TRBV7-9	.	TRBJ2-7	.	CASTGQNEYEQYF	TGTGCCAGCACAGGACAGAACGAATACGAGCAGTACTTC
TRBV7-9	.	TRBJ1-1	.	CASSEQLTEAFF	TGTGCCAGCAGCGAACAGCTTACTGAAGCTTTCTTT
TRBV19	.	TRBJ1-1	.	CASSIVGGSTEAFF	TGTGCCAGTAGTATAGTGGGAGGGTCCACTGAAGCTTTCTTT
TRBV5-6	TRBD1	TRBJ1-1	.	CASSSWALGQGIATFF	TGTGCCAGCAGCTCCTGGGCCCTAGGACAGGGCATCGCAACTTTCTTT
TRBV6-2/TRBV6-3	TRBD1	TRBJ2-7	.	CASTPAGTGYHEQYF	TGTGCCAGCACCCCAGCCGGGACAGGGTATCACGAGCAGTACTTC
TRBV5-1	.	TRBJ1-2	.	CASKTTDYGYTF	TGCGCCAGCAAAACCACGGACTATGGCTACACCTTC
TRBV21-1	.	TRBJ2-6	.	CASIRGRSGANVLTF	TGTGCCAGCATACGGGGGCGTTCAGGGGCCAACGTCCTGACTTTC
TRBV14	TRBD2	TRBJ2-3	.	CASSQVAGGTDTQYF	TGTGCCAGCAGCCAAGTTGCGGGGGGCACAGATACGCAGTATTTT
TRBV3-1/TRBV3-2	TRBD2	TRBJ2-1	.	CASSQGDYFYNEQFF	TGTGCCAGCAGCCAAGGGGACTATTTCTACAATGAGCAGTTCTTC
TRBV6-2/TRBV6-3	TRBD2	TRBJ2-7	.	CASSREGRRYF	TGTGCCAGCAGCAGGGAGGGCCGACGGTACTTC
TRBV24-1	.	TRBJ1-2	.	CATSDDYGYTF	TGTGCCACCAGTGATGATTATGGCTACACCTTC
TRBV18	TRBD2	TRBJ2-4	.	CASSPSPGLAGGNRNIQYF	TGTGCCAGCTCACCCTCTCCGGGACTAGCGGGGGGGAATAGGAACATTCAGTACTTC
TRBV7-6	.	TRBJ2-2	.	CASSLEASTNTGELFF	TGTGCCAGCAGCTTAGAAGCTAGCACGAACACCGGGGAGCTGTTTTTT
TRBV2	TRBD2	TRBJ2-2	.	CASSLQGLAGTNTGELFF	TGTGCCAGCAGTTTACAAGGGCTAGCGGGAACCAACACCGGGGAGCTGTTTTTT
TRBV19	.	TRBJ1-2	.	CASSPEGIGYTF	TGTGCCAGTAGTCCAGAGGGAATTGGCTACACCTTC
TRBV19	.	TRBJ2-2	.	CASRGHRANTGELFF	TGTGCCAGTAGAGGCCATCGCGCGAACACCGGGGAGCTGTTTTTT
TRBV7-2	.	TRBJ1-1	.	CASSLEGDVGTEAFF	TGTGCCAGCAGCTTAGAGGGGGACGTGGGCACTGAAGCTTTCTTT
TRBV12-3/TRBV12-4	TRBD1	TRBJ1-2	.	CASSWDRDLGYTF	TGTGCCAGCAGTTGGGACAGGGATCTTGGCTACACCTTC
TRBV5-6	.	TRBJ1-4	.	CASSLSSGGEKLFF	TGTGCCAGCAGCTTGAGCTCGGGAGGGGAAAAACTGTTTTTT
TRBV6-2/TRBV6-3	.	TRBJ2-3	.	CASSQTPLYGVSDTQYF	TGTGCCAGCAGCCAAACCCCTCTTTACGGGGTGTCAGATACGCAGTATTTT
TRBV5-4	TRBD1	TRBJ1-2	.	CASSLTGTGFGYTF	TGTGCCAGCAGCTTAACCGGGACAGGGTTTGGCTACACCTTC
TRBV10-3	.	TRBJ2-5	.	CAISESKGQETQYF	TGTGCCATCAGTGAGTCGAAGGGGCAAGAGACCCAGTACTTC
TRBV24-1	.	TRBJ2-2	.	CATSEWDFGELFF	TGTGCCACCAGTGAATGGGACTTCGGGGAGCTGTTTTTT
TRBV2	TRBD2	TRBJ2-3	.	CASSLTSGGAQSTDTQYF	TGTGCCAGCAGCCTTACTAGCGGGGGGGCCCAGTCCACAGATACGCAGTATTTT
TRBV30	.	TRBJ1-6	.	CAWSVSGWYSPLHF	TGTGCCTGGAGTGTATCAGGGTGGTATTCACCCCTCCACTTT
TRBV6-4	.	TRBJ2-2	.	CASSDFTVNTGELFF	TGTGCCAGCAGTGACTTTACCGTGAACACCGGGGAGCTGTTTTTT
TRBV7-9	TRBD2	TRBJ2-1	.	CASSKSGGSYNEQFF	TGTGCCAGCAGCAAAAGCGGGGGTTCCTACAATGAGCAGTTCTTC
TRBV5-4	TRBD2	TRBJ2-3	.	CASSPWTSGWDTQYF	TGTGCCAGCAGCCCCTGGACTAGCGGGTGGGATACGCAGTATTTT
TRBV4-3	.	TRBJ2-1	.	CASSQSGDVGGEQFF	TGCGCCAGCAGCCAGTCCGGGGATGTCGGGGGTGAGCAGTTCTTC
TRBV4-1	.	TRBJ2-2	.	CASTGTQVRGELFF	TGCGCCAGTACCGGGACCCAAGTTCGTGGGGAGCTGTTTTTT
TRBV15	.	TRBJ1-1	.	CATSRDRGTAEAFF	TGTGCCACCAGCAGAGATAGGGGGACGGCTGAAGCTTTCTTT
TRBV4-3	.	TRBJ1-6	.	CASSQQPDWIYNSPLHF	TGCGCCAGCAGCCAACAACCCGACTGGATTTATAATTCACCCCTCCACTTT
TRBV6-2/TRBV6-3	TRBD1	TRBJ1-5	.	CASSYSSQGMGQPQHF	TGTGCCAGCAGTTACTCGTCACAGGGGATGGGTCAGCCCCAGCATTTT